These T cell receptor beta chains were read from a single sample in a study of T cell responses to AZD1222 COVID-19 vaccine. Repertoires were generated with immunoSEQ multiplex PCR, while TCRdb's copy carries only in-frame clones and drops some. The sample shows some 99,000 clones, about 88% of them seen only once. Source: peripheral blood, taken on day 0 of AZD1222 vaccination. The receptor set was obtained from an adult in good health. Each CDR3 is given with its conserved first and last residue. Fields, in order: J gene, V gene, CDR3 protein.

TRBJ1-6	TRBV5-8	CASSLGTPGAYNSPLHF
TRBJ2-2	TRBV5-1	CASSSPGQSTGELFF
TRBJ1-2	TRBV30	CAWSVAGGYGYTF
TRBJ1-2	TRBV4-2	CASSQGDGAGYGYTF
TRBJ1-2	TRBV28	CASRSPGGYTF
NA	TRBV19	CASSPPGLADNEQFF
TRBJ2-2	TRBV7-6	CASRGQFYTGELFF
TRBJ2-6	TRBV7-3	CASSLSQSGVERANVLTF
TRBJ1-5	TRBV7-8	CASSSTGTNQPQHF
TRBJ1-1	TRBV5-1	CASSLAGLTEAFF
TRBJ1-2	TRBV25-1	CASSDQGIDNYGYTF
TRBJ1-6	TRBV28	CASATGGDSPLHF
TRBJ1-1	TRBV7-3	CASSLSGAGDTEAFF
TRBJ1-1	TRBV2	CASSDNSGVTEAFF
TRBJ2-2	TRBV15	CATRETGAGTGELFF
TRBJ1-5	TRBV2	CASSPQGNDQPQHF
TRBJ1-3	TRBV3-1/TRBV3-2	CASSQPGGGSGNTIYF
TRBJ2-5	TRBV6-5	CASSPSQGIGETQYF
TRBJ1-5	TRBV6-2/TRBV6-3	CASSYSIDRDQPQHF
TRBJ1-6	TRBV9	CASSVGRGKNSPLHF
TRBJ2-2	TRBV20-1	CSVLSTGELFF
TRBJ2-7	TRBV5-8	CASTQYGGLPYEQYF
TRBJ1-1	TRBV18	CASSRDRFNTEAFF
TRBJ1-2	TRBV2	CASSEAGQGANYGYTF
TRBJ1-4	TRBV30	CAWSNPTGINEKLFF
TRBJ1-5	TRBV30	CAWSVHQGSNQPQHF
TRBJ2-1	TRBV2	CASSETGPRGEQFF
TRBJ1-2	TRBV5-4	CASSLASQASGYTF
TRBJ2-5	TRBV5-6	CASSLVGGPQETQYF
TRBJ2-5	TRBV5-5	CASSKGAGGQETQYF
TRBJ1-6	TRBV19	CASGVTGVNNSPLHF
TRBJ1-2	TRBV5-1	CASSLEPGGGDYGYTF
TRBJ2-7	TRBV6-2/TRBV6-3	CASSPQGYEQYF
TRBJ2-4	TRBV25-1	CASSDPGRGHKNIQYF
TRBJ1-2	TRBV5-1	CASSLESQRGSGYGYTF
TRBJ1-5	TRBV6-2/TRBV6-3	CASSYPANSNQPQHF
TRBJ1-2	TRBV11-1	CASSLVAGGGYTF
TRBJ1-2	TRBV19	CAAGMYYGYTF
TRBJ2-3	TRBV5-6	CASSLEQGASTDTQYF
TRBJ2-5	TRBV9	CASSPQAGGIETQYF
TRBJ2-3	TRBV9	CASSSGLATDTQYF
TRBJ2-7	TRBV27	CASSLFQGFSYEQYF
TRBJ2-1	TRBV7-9	CASSLRRTAYNEQFF
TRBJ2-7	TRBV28	CASSRGQPYEQYF
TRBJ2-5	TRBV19	CASTEGGKTQYF
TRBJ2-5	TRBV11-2	CASSLGTGVGTYQETQYF
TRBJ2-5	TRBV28	CASTRPRTHQETQYF
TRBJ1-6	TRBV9	CASSVGQRNSPLHF
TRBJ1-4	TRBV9	CASSPRQVNEKLFF
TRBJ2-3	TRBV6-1	CASSDPTGTITDTQYF
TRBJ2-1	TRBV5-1	CASSLGLVLDEQFF
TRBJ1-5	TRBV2	CARSKPQHF
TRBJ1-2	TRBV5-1	CASSLEPSIRENYGYTF
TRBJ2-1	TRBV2	CASKRPILYNEQFF
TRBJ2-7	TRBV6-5	CASSLGRPYEQYF
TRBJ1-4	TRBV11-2	CASSPLGTDLIGNEKLFF
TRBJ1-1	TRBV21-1	CASMVTAWAEAFF
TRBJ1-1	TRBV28	CASIRRAEAFF
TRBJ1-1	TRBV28	CASSLYTEAFF
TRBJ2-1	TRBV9	CASSGGLSDNEQFF